These 13 T cell receptor beta chains were all obtained from the same sample, sequenced in a study of tumor-infiltrating lymphocytes in oesophageal squamous cell carcinoma. TCRdb itself ran the PCR reads through MiXCR, one entry per CDR3 protein. The sample has 9,500 to 15,000 distinct CDR3 sequences; 55% to 70% are singletons. Sequenced sample: esophageal tumor tissue. The receptors shown here come from a female donor with esophageal squamous cell carcinoma.

The V gene is TRBV7-2, the J gene TRBJ2-5; D perhaps matches TRBD2 (5 bases). Gene TRBJ2-7 matches the end of the DNA better, so the J call may be wrong. Germline V gene data show CDR1 as SGHTA and CDR2 as FQGNSA. The CDR3 is 13 residues long. CDR3 amino acids: CASSLDGTYEQYF. As DNA, the CDR3 is TGTGCCAGCAGCTTAGACGGGACCTACGAGCAGTACTTC.

The chain's CDR3 is CASSFPPRPEAFF. CDR3 DNA sequence: TGTGCCAGCAGCTTCCCGCCCCGACCTGAAGCTTTCTTT. The J gene is TRBJ2-5, the V gene TRBV7-2; D is uncertain. The DNA matches TRBJ1-1 better at its end, which makes the J call doubtful. This CDR3 contains 13 residues. From germline, CDR1 is SGHTA and CDR2 FQGNSA.

The V and J genes are TRBV28 and TRBJ2-7; D may be TRBD2 (7 bases). Gene TRBJ2-5 matches the end of the DNA better, so the J call may be wrong. This CDR3 spans 14 amino acids. From germline, CDR1 is MDHEN and CDR2 SYDVKM. CDR3: CASSLGRGGETQYF. The CDR3 bases are TGTGCCAGCAGTTTGGGCAGGGGAGGGGAGACCCAGTACTTC.

A remark on this clonotype: One end of the junction does not line up with germline, which may come from a read error. V and J are TRBV11-3 and TRBJ2-5; D is possibly TRBD1 (6 bases). CDR3 size: 16 residues. Germline V gene data show CDR1 as SGHNT and CDR2 as YENEEA. The chain's CDR3 is CASSSGTGRSQKTQYF. In DNA form, the CDR3 reads TGTGCCAGCAGCTCAGGTACAGGGCGATCCCAAAAGACCCAGTACTTC.

This clonotype was found many times. A read error may produce the germline difference seen at one junction end. The chain joins TRBV6-1 to TRBJ2-5; no clear D. The CDR3 is 14 amino acids. Germline lookup yields CDR1 MNHNS and CDR2 SASEGT. The CDR3 protein is CASSEFFAPERSFF. CDR3 sequence (DNA): TGTGCCAGCAGTGAATTTTTTGCTCCGGAACGAAGCTTTTTC.

This clonotype counts as medium-sized. This chain links TRBV28 with TRBJ1-5; D perhaps matches TRBD1 (5 bases). Trimming removed 1 base from V and 1 base from J, with 11 bases in between. This CDR3 is built from 16 residues. The germline gives CDR1 MDHEN, CDR2 SYDVKM. Written as DNA, the CDR3 is TGTGCCAGCAGTTTATTTGGAGGGGTCAGCAATCAGCCCCAGCATTTT. It encodes CASSLFGGVSNQPQHF.

The chain joins TRBV11-2 to TRBJ2-1, with TRBD2 matching 8 bases. The CDR3 sequence is 17 residues long. V was pared by 4 bases and J by 0 bases, with 8 bases of the junction left unmatched. Germline V gene lookup returns CDR1 SGHAT and CDR2 FQNNGV. CDR3 loop: CASSSPETSGSYNEQFF. In DNA, the CDR3 is TGTGCCAGCAGCTCACCGGAAACTAGCGGCTCCTACAATGAGCAGTTCTTC.

The chain combines TRBV7-8 with TRBJ2-3; D unclear. The CDR3 runs 15 residues. V was trimmed by 1 base and J by 4 bases, leaving 12 bases between them. Per germline, CDR1 SGHVS and CDR2 FQNEAQ. CDR3 loop: CASSLVGIWADTQYF. CDR3 sequence (DNA): TGTGCCAGCAGCTTAGTGGGGATATGGGCAGATACGCAGTATTTT.

The chain has TRBV6-1 and TRBJ2-4, with a weak D call TRBD2 (5 bases). Gene TRBJ2-1 matches the end of the DNA better, so the J call may be wrong. This CDR3 contains 11 residues. Germline V lookup: CDR1 MNHNS, CDR2 SASEGT. CDR3 sequence reads: CASSLANEQFF. CDR3 coding DNA: TGTGCCAGCAGTTTAGCGAATGAGCAGTTCTTC.

In its sample, this clonotype was seen a few times. The conserved phenylalanine or tryptophan normally closing the CDR3 is absent here, so this likely arose from a read error. It is unclear where the CDR3 begins or ends on the DNA, so no DNA is shown, and the CDR3 is as TCRdb lists it. The V and J genes are TRBV11-2 and TRBJ2-5; the table names TRBD1, a call not compared with the DNA. CDR1 is SGHAT and CDR2 is FQNNGV in the germline V gene. From its first to its last residue, the CDR3 has 16 amino acids. This CDR3 reads CASSSGQGHYEQYFGN.

V gene TRBV7-2 combines with J gene TRBJ2-1; D ambiguous. Germline CDR1 SGHTA, CDR2 FQGNSA. Trimming removed 1 base at V and 10 bases at J, with 11 bases between. The CDR3 is made up of 13 amino acids. The CDR3 protein is CASSLVSSPEQFF. In DNA, the CDR3 is TGTGCCAGCAGCTTAGTCTCTTCCCCCGAGCAGTTCTTC.

In regard to this clonotype: The CDR3 does not close with the conserved phenylalanine or tryptophan, likely indicating a read error. It is unclear where the CDR3 begins or ends on the DNA, so no DNA is shown, and the CDR3 is as TCRdb lists it. The chain recombines TRBV7-3 with TRBJ2-1; the table names TRBD1, a call not compared with the DNA. Germline V gene sequence: CDR1 SGHTA, CDR2 FQGTGA. The CDR3 contains 16 residues when both ends are counted. The CDR3: CASSLQGGPDEQFFGS.

A single count supports this clonotype. The chain joins TRBV28 to TRBJ1-2, with TRBD1 identical over 7 bases. Germline V gene lookup returns CDR1 MDHEN and CDR2 SYDVKM. The junction had 5 bases not matched to a gene; V was cut back by 0 bases and J by 1 base. This CDR3 is 16 amino acids long. The CDR3 protein is CASSLWTGRGNYGYTF. CDR3 DNA: TGTGCCAGCAGTTTATGGACAGGGCGGGGTAACTATGGCTACACCTTC.